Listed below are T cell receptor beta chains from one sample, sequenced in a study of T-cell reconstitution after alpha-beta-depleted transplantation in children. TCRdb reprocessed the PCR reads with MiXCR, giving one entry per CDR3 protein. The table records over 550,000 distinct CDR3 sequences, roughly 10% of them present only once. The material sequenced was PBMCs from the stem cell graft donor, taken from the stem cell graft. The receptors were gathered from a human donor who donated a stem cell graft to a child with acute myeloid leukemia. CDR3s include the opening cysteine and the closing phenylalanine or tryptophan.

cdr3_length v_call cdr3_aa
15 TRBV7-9 CATPVLDGGAYEQYF
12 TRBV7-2 CASSQPGWEQFF
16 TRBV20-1 CSASDRVGNLNTEAFF
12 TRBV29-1 CSVVGAAAEQYF
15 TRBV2 CASRGRGVGNTEAFF
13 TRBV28 CASASDTSYEQYF
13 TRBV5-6 CASSLPVGETQYF
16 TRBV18 CASSPQIGTEGETQYF
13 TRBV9 CASSVEGGGPQHF
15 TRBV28 CASSITSGAHYEQYF
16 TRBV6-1 CASSSTSGKSYNEQFF
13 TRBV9 CASKSSGRNEQFF
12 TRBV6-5 CASSGLNNEQFF
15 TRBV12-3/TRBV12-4 CASSLGGAGAYEQYF
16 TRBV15 CATSRESGNLRDGYTF
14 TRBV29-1 CSAPVGEVSNEQFF
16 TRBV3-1 CASSHPRVAGAQEQYF
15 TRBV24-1 CATSDTGRNTGELFF
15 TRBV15 CATSLGLAGDNEQFF
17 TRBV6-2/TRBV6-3 CASHEFPDRDAKNIQYF
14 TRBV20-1 CSARGLVPLVGYTF
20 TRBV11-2 CASSKIVPFGLAGSYNEQFF
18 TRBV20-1 CSALGTVGTSGGGYEQYF
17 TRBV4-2 CASSQGSREGLRSTLHF
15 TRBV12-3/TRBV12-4 CASSRGQANTVGYTF
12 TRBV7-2 CASSLTNYEQYF
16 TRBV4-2 CASSQDGGRGADTQYF
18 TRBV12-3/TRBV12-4 CASSFLAGGPTGYNEQFF
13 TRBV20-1 CSARAGFNYGYTF
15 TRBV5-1 CASSPSSTGRYGYTF
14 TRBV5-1 CASRGQVLNTEAFF
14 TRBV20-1 CSAAQELSGNTIYF
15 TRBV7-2 CASRVRQGIFAEAFF
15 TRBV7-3 CASSPRDRGGNEQFF
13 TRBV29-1 CSVGQGESTEAFF
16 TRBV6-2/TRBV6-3 CASSSDRTPSTDTQYF
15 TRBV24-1 CATSAWTDREETQYF